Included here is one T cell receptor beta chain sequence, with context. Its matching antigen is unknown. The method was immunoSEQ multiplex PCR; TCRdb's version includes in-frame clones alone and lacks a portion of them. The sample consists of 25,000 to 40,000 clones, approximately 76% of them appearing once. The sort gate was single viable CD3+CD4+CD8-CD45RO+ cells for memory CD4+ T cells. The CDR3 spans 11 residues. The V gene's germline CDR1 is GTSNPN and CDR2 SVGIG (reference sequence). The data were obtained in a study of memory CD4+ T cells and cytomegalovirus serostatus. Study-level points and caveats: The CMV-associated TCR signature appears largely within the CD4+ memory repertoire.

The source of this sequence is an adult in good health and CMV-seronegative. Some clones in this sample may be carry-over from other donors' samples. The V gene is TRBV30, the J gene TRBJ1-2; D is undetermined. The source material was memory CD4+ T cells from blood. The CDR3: CGVGGNYGYTF. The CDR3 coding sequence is TGTGGGGTCGGTGGGAACTATGGCTACACCTTC.